The T cell receptor beta chain described here comes from a study of blood T cell repertoires in COVID-19. Study information: Researchers got acute and convalescent COVID-19 samples from the United States, Italy and Spain. T cells, B-cell-depleted T cells, or PBMCs supplied cDNA or gDNA.

V gave up 6 bases and J gave up 4 bases, with 13 bases separating them. Germline V gene lookup returns CDR1 MDHEN and CDR2 SYDVKM. The CDR3 is 14 amino acids. In the source study's methods: Amplification of reference gene primers provided the estimated nucleated cell counts. Clones were sequenced by immunoSEQ multiplex PCR, and TCRdb holds only the in-frame ones, with some missing. V and J calls and clone size are those listed in that table; D and trimming were worked out from the DNA. The sample shows around 250,000 clones, roughly 82% of them seen only once. The chain uses TRBV28 and TRBJ1-5; the D gene is possibly TRBD1 (6 bases). The TCR originated in an elderly man with acute or convalescent COVID-19. The sequenced sample consisted of peripheral blood. This chain's CDR3 is CASSRGGTNQPQHF. The CDR3 bases are TGTGCCAGCAGCCGAGGGGGAACGAATCAGCCCCAGCATTTT.